This T cell receptor beta chain originates from a study of blood T cell repertoires in COVID-19. For the study at large: PBMCs, B-cell-depleted T cells, or T cells provided the cDNA or gDNA that made up the material.

In germline, CDR1 is SNHLY, CDR2 FYNNEI. The CDR3 length is 14 residues. The ends were cut back, 9 bases at V and 0 bases at J, with 14 bases in the middle. In the authors' methods: Reference gene primer amplification gave nucleated cell count estimates. Here immunoSEQ multiplex PCR was the method, and the copy in TCRdb shows in-frame clones only, minus some. The V and J calls and the clone size are those of that table, but D and trimming were determined from the DNA. The sample yields roughly 52,000 clones, about 92% seen once. The receptor was isolated from a woman older than 75 with acute or convalescent COVID-19. This sequence joins TRBV2 and TRBJ1-2; weak D call: TRBD1 (5 bases). The sample comprised peripheral blood. CDR3 nucleotide sequence: TGTGCCAGTAGAGAGACAGCAACTAACTATGGCTACACCTTC. Translating it yields CASRETATNYGYTF.